These T cell receptor beta chains were read from a single sample in a study of T cell responses to AZD1222 COVID-19 vaccine. Here immunoSEQ multiplex PCR was the method, and the copy in TCRdb shows in-frame clones only, minus some. The table records 150,000 or so clones, 70% to 90% of them present only once. Source: peripheral blood, taken on day 0 of AZD1222 vaccination. The receptors originated from an adult in good health. The CDR3 runs from the conserved cysteine through the conserved F or W.

CDR3 protein	V gene	J gene
CASTQPGSYEQYF	TRBV5-6	TRBJ2-7
CASSPGTGGVELFF	TRBV6-5	TRBJ2-2
CASSPQGGPNYGYTF	TRBV7-3	TRBJ1-2
CASSRPTSGSEGDTQYF	TRBV7-2	TRBJ2-3
CASSGSSSVYEQYF	TRBV2	TRBJ2-7
CASSYLGSGANVLTF	TRBV28	TRBJ2-6
CASSQGSPDTQYF	TRBV4-1	TRBJ2-3
CASSDSRGGEQFF	TRBV2	TRBJ2-1
CASSSEPGLWVTGELFF	TRBV5-6	TRBJ2-2
CASSKCTGGNTEAFF	TRBV21-1	TRBJ1-1
CASSQDWTPGRPTNEQFF	TRBV4-3	TRBJ2-1
CASSFEMGLNTGELFF	TRBV5-4	TRBJ2-2
CASSPGVRTEAFF	TRBV6-5	TRBJ1-1
CASSEPENPRGNQPQHF	TRBV21-1	TRBJ1-5
CASSQGGTSNQPQHF	TRBV7-9	TRBJ1-5
CASSREGTSASTDTQYF	TRBV7-3	TRBJ2-3
CASRGPEGAEAFF	TRBV4-2	TRBJ1-1
CASSRGQNSGYTF	TRBV7-2	TRBJ1-2
CASLREGTEAFF	TRBV6-5	TRBJ1-1
CASSFRRNSYEQYF	TRBV7-8	TRBJ2-7
CASSLIVPRGNSTDTQYF	TRBV4-3	TRBJ2-3
CASSNRWSTNSPLHF	TRBV3-1/TRBV3-2	TRBJ1-6
CASSPTPKLTALGKLFF	TRBV7-8	TRBJ1-4
CASRGSTGPNYGYTF	TRBV5-8	TRBJ1-2
CASRPTGTTNEKLFF	TRBV7-2	TRBJ1-4
CASSQGTGPYNEQFF	TRBV4-1	TRBJ2-1
CASSQEPQGTGNTIYF	TRBV4-3	TRBJ1-3
CASNPLHRGAQANYGYTF	TRBV11-2	TRBJ1-2
CASSDMGQQNQPQHF	TRBV2	TRBJ1-5
CSVEEGRGQPQHF	TRBV29-1	TRBJ1-5
CASSWTGGTETYGYTF	TRBV19	TRBJ1-2
CASSLVGGGLDEQYF	TRBV11-2	TRBJ2-7
CASSYLRGGGETQYF	TRBV6-5	TRBJ2-5
CASSLGQGRYNEQFF	TRBV5-1	TRBJ2-1
CASSEARNEQFF	TRBV2	TRBJ2-1